This passage covers 3 T cell receptor beta chains from one sample sequenced in a study of CD8+ T cells in alopecia areata. RNA extraction was followed by reverse transcription into cDNA, which acted as the sequencing template. TCRdb's table, derived via immunoSEQ multiplex PCR, lists solely in-frame clones and lacks some. The sample shows fewer than 150,000 clones, approximately 55% of them seen only once. The treatment here: oral pan-JAK inhibitor, 5-10 mg twice daily. Sequencing was performed on CD4+ T cells sorted from blood, taken at week 24, from a patient treated with tofacitinib. The receptors were sampled from a human donor with alopecia areata.

This clone showed up just a few times. The J gene is TRBJ1-2, the V gene TRBV29-1, with 11 bases identical to TRBD1. V shed 3 bases and J 7 bases; nucleotides not matched to a gene: 4. The germline V gene has CDR1 SQVTM and CDR2 ANQGSEA. CDR3 length: 13 amino acids. The CDR3 bases are TGCAGCGTTGATCGGGACAGGGGGGGTGGCTACACCTTC. This sequence encodes CSVDRDRGGGYTF.

As to this clone: This specimen includes other DNA sequences encoding the same CDR3. The chain combines TRBV5-1 with TRBJ2-5; D is possibly TRBD2 (5 bases). Germline V gene lookup returns CDR1 SGHRS and CDR2 YFSETQ. This CDR3 has 13 residues. Trimming stripped 0 bases from V and 5 bases from J, with 8 bases between. The CDR3 reads CASSLVGGETQYF. CDR3 DNA sequence: TGCGCCAGCAGCTTGGTAGGAGGCGAGACCCAGTACTTC.

The chain couples TRBV29-1 to TRBJ1-2; D ambiguous. Trimming removed 4 bases at V and 0 bases at J, with 9 bases between. Per the germline V gene, CDR1 is SQVTM and CDR2 is ANQGSEA. The CDR3 has 13 amino acids. Here the CDR3 reads CSVGEAANYGYTF. CDR3 nucleotide sequence: TGCAGCGTTGGTGAAGCGGCTAACTATGGCTACACCTTC.